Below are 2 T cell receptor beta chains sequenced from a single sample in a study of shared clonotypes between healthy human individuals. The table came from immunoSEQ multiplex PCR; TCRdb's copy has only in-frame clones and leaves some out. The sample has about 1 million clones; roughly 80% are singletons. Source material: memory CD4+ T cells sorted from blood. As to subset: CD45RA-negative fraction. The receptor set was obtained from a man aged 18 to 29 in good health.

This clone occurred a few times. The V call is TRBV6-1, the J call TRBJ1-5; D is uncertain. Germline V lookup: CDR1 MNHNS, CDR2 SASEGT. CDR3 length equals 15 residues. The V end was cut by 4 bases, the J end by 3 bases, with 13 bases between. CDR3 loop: CASSVREGSNQPQHF. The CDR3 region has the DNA TGTGCCAGCAGTGTTAGGGAGGGTTCCAATCAGCCCCAGCATTTT.

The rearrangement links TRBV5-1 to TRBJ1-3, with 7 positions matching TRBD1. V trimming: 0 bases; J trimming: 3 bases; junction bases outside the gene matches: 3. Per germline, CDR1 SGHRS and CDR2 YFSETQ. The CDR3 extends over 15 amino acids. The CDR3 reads CASSLGQGGGNTIYF. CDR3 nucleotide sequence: TGCGCCAGCAGCTTGGGACAGGGAGGTGGAAACACCATATATTTT.